Shown below are 30 T cell receptor beta chains from a single sample sequenced in a study of CD8 T cells in Susac syndrome. A quantity of about 0.5 to 1 ug RNA underwent reverse transcription using random hexamers. Using its own MiXCR run on the immunoSEQ multiplex PCR reads, TCRdb lists one record per CDR3 protein. The table shows about 300,000 distinct CDR3 sequences, with around nine tenths occurring only once. Sample: CD8+ T cells from PBMCs. The receptors come from a human donor with multiple sclerosis.

This chain links TRBV12-3 or TRBV12-4 with TRBJ2-3; no reliable D call. The CDR3 runs to 14 residues. Between the trimmed V and J ends, which lost 6 bases and 6 bases, there was a span of 16 bases. In DNA, the CDR3 is TGTGCCAGCAGCCAATGCTGCGTAGGGGATACGCAGTATTTT. It is translated as CASSQCCVGDTQYF.

V gene TRBV20-1 combines with J gene TRBJ2-1; 9 nucleotides agree with TRBD1. The CDR3 length is 13 residues. In germline, CDR1 is DFQATT, CDR2 SNEGSKA (reference sequence). The junction had 4 bases not matched to a gene; V was cut back by 6 bases and J by 4 bases. The CDR3 loop is CSAGQGNYNEQFF. The CDR3 bases are TGCAGTGCGGGACAGGGTAATTACAATGAGCAGTTCTTC.

The DNA for the CDR3 is TGTGCCACCCAGGACAGGGACAATGAGCAGTTCTTC. Protein sequence: CATQDRDNEQFF. J is TRBJ2-1 and V is TRBV6-4; 8 bases fit TRBD1. The CDR3 has 12 residues. Germline values: CDR1 MRHNA, CDR2 SNTAGT. Unmatched junction bases numbered 4, after V lost 10 bases and J lost 5 bases.

V gene TRBV9 combines with J gene TRBJ2-1; 14 nucleotides align to TRBD2. V lost 4 bases to trimming and J lost 1 base; unmatched junction nucleotides: 13. There are 20 residues in the CDR3. The germline CDR1 and CDR2 sequences are SGDLS and YYNGEE. This CDR3 reads CASSTTTSGRAEVSYNEQFF. CDR3 sequence (DNA): TGTGCCAGCAGCACCACGACTAGCGGGAGGGCCGAGGTATCCTACAATGAGCAGTTCTTC.

This clonotype occurred once. The V and J genes are TRBV7-6 and TRBJ2-7, with D unclear. Per the germline V gene, CDR1 is SGHVS and CDR2 is FNYEAQ. V dropped 4 bases and J dropped 3 bases, with 7 bases sitting between them. This CDR3 region has 12 residues. In DNA, the CDR3 is TGTGCCAGCAGCTCAAACGGCTACGAGCAGTACTTC. Its protein product is CASSSNGYEQYF.

This chain connects TRBV30 to TRBJ2-7, with D perhaps TRBD1 or TRBD2 (5 bases each). CDR1 is GTSNPN, CDR2 SVGIG, per germline (reference sequence). Trimming took 5 bases from V and 4 from J, leaving 15 bases between them. The CDR3 covers 13 residues. DNA of the CDR3: TGTGCCTGGGACAGACCCGGGGATTACGAGCAGTACTTC. Protein: CAWDRPGDYEQYF. Using reference TRBV30 and TRBJ2-7 for the parts outside the CDR3, the full variable domain is SQTIHQWPATLVQPVGSPLSLECTVEGTSNPNLYWYRQAAGRGLQLLFYSVGIGQISSEVPQNLSASRPQDRQFILSSKKLLLSDSGFYLCAWDRPGDYEQYFGPGTRLTVT.

The chain uses TRBV4-3 and TRBJ2-7, with 10 positions matching TRBD2. The CDR3 consists of 18 residues. Per germline, CDR1 LGHNA and CDR2 YSLEER. Germline trimming cut 3 bases from V and 1 base from J; bases unmatched to any gene: 12. CDR3 bases: TGCGCCAGCAGCCAGTCCCTCGAACTAGCGGGACTTTCCTACGAGCAGTACTTC. It codes for CASSQSLELAGLSYEQYF.

The J gene is TRBJ1-1, the V gene TRBV28; no reliable D call. CDR3 length: 14 residues. V lost 1 base to trimming and J lost 3 bases, with 9 bases between them. Looked up from germline, CDR1 is MDHEN and CDR2 is SYDVKM. The CDR3 region is CASSLSGTYTEAFF. The CDR3 DNA sequence: TGTGCCAGCAGTTTATCTGGTACGTACACTGAAGCTTTCTTT.

V usage is TRBV28 and J usage is TRBJ2-1; D is unresolved. V was trimmed by 5 bases and J by 8 bases, leaving 16 bases between them. Per germline, CDR1 MDHEN and CDR2 SYDVKM. The CDR3 extends over 14 amino acids. Here the CDR3 reads CASSIRDPWDEQFF. CDR3 coding DNA: TGTGCCAGCAGTATAAGGGATCCCTGGGATGAGCAGTTCTTC.

The chain has TRBV15 and TRBJ2-7; TRBD1 aligns across 8 bases. Per the germline V gene, CDR1 is LNHNV and CDR2 is YYDKDF (reference sequence). The CDR3 is 16 residues long. The V gene end was trimmed by 0 bases and the J gene end by 0 bases; junction bases not matched to a gene: 4. CDR3 nucleotides: TGTGCCACCAGCAGAGATAAGGGGACAGGCTCCTACGAGCAGTACTTC. This encodes CATSRDKGTGSYEQYF.

The CDR3 DNA reads as TGTGCCTGGACTAGCGGGATTATGTCCTACAATGAGCAGTTCTTC. Protein sequence: CAWTSGIMSYNEQFF. V usage is TRBV30 and J usage is TRBJ2-1; 9 bases align to TRBD2. With 4 bases clipped from V and 1 base from J, the junction kept 5 bases outside the gene matches. Germline lookup yields CDR1 GTSNPN and CDR2 SVGIG (reference sequence). This CDR3 has 15 residues.

The chain couples TRBV29-1 to TRBJ2-5; D is possibly TRBD1 (6 bases). Germline V gives CDR1 SQVTM, CDR2 ANQGSEA. The V and J ends lost 2 bases and 0 bases respectively, with 7 bases between them. This CDR3 comprises 13 residues. Here the CDR3 reads CSVETGNQETQYF. The CDR3 DNA sequence: TGCAGCGTTGAAACAGGGAACCAAGAGACCCAGTACTTC.

This clonotype has more than one count but fewer than ten. The chain is built from TRBV29-1 and TRBJ2-7, with TRBD1 identical over 7 bases. Germline CDR1 and CDR2: SQVTM and ANQGSEA. CDR3 length equals 14 residues. Trimming at V came to 4 bases and at J to 4 bases, leaving 10 bases not matched to a gene. CDR3 sequence reads: CSVVTGQTAYEQYF. The CDR3 DNA follows: TGCAGCGTTGTCACGGGACAGACCGCTTACGAGCAGTACTTC.

The chain is built from TRBV4-2 and TRBJ2-7; TRBD2 is a possible D gene (5 bases). The germline V gene has CDR1 LGHNA and CDR2 YNFKEQ. The CDR3 totals 16 residues. V lost 4 bases, J lost 2 bases, and 18 bases lay in between. The CDR3 loop is CASSPSGSGNPYEQYF. The CDR3, as DNA: TGTGCCAGCAGCCCCTCCGGGTCGGGAAACCCCTACGAGCAGTACTTC.

V and J are TRBV28 and TRBJ2-3; 7 bases fit TRBD1. This CDR3 spans 16 amino acids. V shed 5 bases, J shed 0 bases, and the junction held 8 bases outside the gene matches. Germline-derived CDR1 and CDR2 are MDHEN and SYDVKM. The CDR3 spells CASSLPTGLSTDTQYF. Written as DNA, the CDR3 is TGTGCCAGCAGTCTTCCGACAGGGCTTAGCACAGATACGCAGTATTTT. Together with reference TRBV28 and TRBJ2-3, the CDR3 gives the full variable domain: DVKVTQSSRYLVKRTGEKVFLECVQDMDHENMFWYRQDPGLGLRLIYFSYDVKMKEKGDIPEGYSVSREKKERFSLILESASTNQTSMYLCASSLPTGLSTDTQYFGPGTRLTVL.

The rearrangement uses TRBV2 and TRBJ2-2, with D unresolved. Germline lookup yields CDR1 SNHLY and CDR2 FYNNEI. V dropped 7 bases and J dropped 1 base, with 4 bases sitting between them. CDR3 size: 12 residues. This chain's CDR3 is CASNGNTGELFF. The DNA for the CDR3 is TGTGCCAGCAATGGGAACACCGGGGAGCTGTTTTTT.

The chain carries TRBV7-9 and TRBJ1-1; D gene unclear. The CDR3 loop spans 13 amino acids. The V gene lost 6 bases and the J gene lost 6 bases, with 14 bases spanning the gap. Germline loops: CDR1 SEHNR, CDR2 FQNEAQ (reference sequence). CDR3 nucleotides: TGTGCCAGCAGTTTTCTCCCTGGGCCTGAAGCTTTCTTT. Translating it yields CASSFLPGPEAFF. The full variable domain, with the rest looked up from reference TRBV7-9 and TRBJ1-1, is DTGVSQNPRHKITKRGQNVTFRCDPISEHNRLYWYRQTLGQGPEFLTYFQNEAQLEKSRLLSDRFSAERPKGSFSTLEIQRTEQGDSAMYLCASSFLPGPEAFFGQGTRLTVV.

The chain carries TRBV6-2 or TRBV6-3 and TRBJ2-7; maybe TRBD2 (5 bases). Between the trimmed V and J ends, which lost 5 bases and 4 bases, there was a span of 6 bases. The germline gives CDR1 MNHEY, CDR2 SVGEGT. CDR3 length equals 11 residues. Written as DNA, the CDR3 is TGTGCCAGCAGTACGGGGTACGAGCAGTACTTC. It is translated as CASSTGYEQYF.

The V call is TRBV2, the J call TRBJ2-1; 16 nucleotides line up with TRBD2. The ends lost 7 bases at V and 9 bases at J; junction bases unmatched: 9. Germline V lookup: CDR1 SNHLY, CDR2 FYNNEI. CDR3 length equals 16 residues. In nucleotides, the CDR3 is TGTGCCAGCATGGGGGGACTAGCGGGAGGGCAGGGTGAGCAGTTCTTC. This translates into CASMGGLAGGQGEQFF.

The genes are TRBV6-2 or TRBV6-3 and TRBJ1-3; tentatively, D is TRBD1 (5 bases). The CDR3 has 14 amino acids. Trimming took 2 bases from V and 2 from J, leaving 7 bases between them. CDR1 and CDR2 (germline): MNHEY, SVGEGT. This chain's CDR3 is CASSYGGAGNTIYF. DNA for the CDR3: TGTGCCAGCAGTTACGGGGGAGCTGGAAACACCATATATTTT.

This clonotype was recorded only once. This chain uses TRBV15 with TRBJ2-2; 9 bases fit TRBD1. Germline values: CDR1 LNHNV, CDR2 YYDKDF (reference sequence). There are 16 residues in the CDR3. Trimming at V came to 4 bases and at J to 6 bases, leaving 9 bases not matched to a gene. CDR3 DNA sequence: TGTGCCACCAGCAACGGGGACAGGGATATGGCCGGGGAGCTGTTTTTT. It specifies CATSNGDRDMAGELFF. Looking up the rest from reference TRBV15 and TRBJ2-2 gives the full variable domain: DAMVIQNPRYQVTQFGKPVTLSCSQTLNHNVMYWYQQKSSQAPKLLFHYYDKDFNNEADTPDNFQSRRPNTSFCFLDIRSPGLGDTAMYLCATSNGDRDMAGELFFGEGSRLTVL.

CDR3 amino acids: CASSFLSGASDTQYF. In DNA, the CDR3 is TGTGCCAGCAGTTTCTTATCGGGAGCTTCTGATACGCAGTATTTT. V is TRBV27 and J is TRBJ2-3; D possibly corresponds to TRBD2 (6 bases). CDR1 is MNHEY and CDR2 is SMNVEV in the germline V gene (reference sequence). The CDR3 spans 15 residues. The V and J ends lost 3 bases and 6 bases respectively, with 16 bases between them.

CDR3 DNA sequence: TGTGCCAGCTCATCCAGAGGAGCAGATCCCCCCTACGAGCAGTACTTC. Its protein is CASSSRGADPPYEQYF. This rearrangement joins TRBV18 to TRBJ2-7; no definite D call. From germline, CDR1 is KGHSH and CDR2 LQKENI. The CDR3 sequence is 16 residues long. V lost 5 bases and J lost 2, with 19 bases in between.

The chain is built from TRBV27 and TRBJ2-7, with D perhaps being TRBD1 or TRBD2 (5 bases each). This CDR3 region has 15 residues. The germline gives CDR1 MNHEY, CDR2 SMNVEV (reference sequence). Trimming cost V 2 bases and J 6 bases, with 17 bases left between them. In DNA form, the CDR3 reads TGTGCCAGCAGTTTAGTCGGGGCCAGTTTTGGCGAGCAGTACTTC. This translates into CASSLVGASFGEQYF.

This chain links TRBV5-6 with TRBJ1-1; D call uncertain. V lost 1 base and J lost 1, with 14 bases in between. CDR3 length equals 16 residues. Germline V gene sequence: CDR1 SGHDT, CDR2 YYEEEE. DNA of the CDR3: TGTGCCAGCAGCTTGAAGGCAGCGGGGAGGAACACTGAAGCTTTCTTT. It translates to CASSLKAAGRNTEAFF.

The V and J genes are TRBV4-2 and TRBJ1-5; TRBD1 aligns across 7 bases. The germline V gene encodes CDR1 LGHNA and CDR2 YNFKEQ. V was clipped by 3 bases and J by 1 base; unmatched bases: 6. This CDR3 is built from 16 residues. CDR3 amino acids: CASSQETGQSNQPQHF. CDR3 DNA sequence: TGTGCCAGCAGCCAGGAAACGGGACAGAGCAATCAGCCCCAGCATTTT.

The V and J genes are TRBV19 and TRBJ2-4; tentative D call: TRBD2 (6 bases). Germline V gene data show CDR1 as LNHDA and CDR2 as SQIVND (reference sequence). This CDR3 region has 15 residues. Trimming pared 6 bases from V and 8 bases from J, leaving 20 bases between. The CDR3 here is CASSPLRAGEDIQYF. DNA for the CDR3: TGTGCCAGTAGCCCACTCAGGGCTGGGGAGGACATTCAGTACTTC.

V and J are TRBV7-6 and TRBJ2-1, with 9 bases aligning to TRBD2. The CDR3 runs 20 residues. CDR1 is SGHVS, CDR2 FNYEAQ, per germline. Germline trimming cut 3 bases from V and 1 base from J; bases unmatched to any gene: 16. CDR3 in DNA: TGTGCCAGCAGCTTCCCCCGGGACGGCGGGGGGGTCGAATCCTACAATGAGCAGTTCTTC. It translates to CASSFPRDGGGVESYNEQFF.

The chain links TRBV18 to TRBJ1-1; perhaps TRBD1 as D (5 bases). This CDR3 has 13 residues. Germline lookup yields CDR1 KGHSH and CDR2 LQKENI. Deletions cut 6 bases from V and 4 bases from J, with 12 bases between. This CDR3 is CASSTAGTTEAFF. CDR3 sequence (DNA): TGTGCCAGCTCCACAGCGGGGACCACTGAAGCTTTCTTT.

The chain couples TRBV10-3 to TRBJ2-7; the D gene is possibly TRBD2 (5 bases). Germline CDR1 ENHRY, CDR2 SYGVKD. The CDR3 sequence is 14 residues long. V lost 3 bases, J lost 3 bases, and 12 bases lay in between. The CDR3 DNA follows: TGTGCCATCAGTGACCTAGACGGACTCTACGAGCAGTACTTC. This codes for CAISDLDGLYEQYF.